The 30 T cell receptor beta chains listed next were all sequenced from one sample in a study of Tregs in tolerant kidney transplant recipients. The data were produced by immunoSEQ multiplex PCR, yet TCRdb's version contains in-frame clones alone and is incomplete. In the table there are 240,000 or so clones, roughly four fifths of which are singletons. The sample consisted of CD4+ T cells from blood. The receptors stem from a human donor in good health.

The chain combines TRBV4-2 with TRBJ2-3; 7 nucleotides match TRBD2. This CDR3 is built from 17 residues. J lost 3 bases, V lost 2 bases, and 11 bases had no gene match. Germline assignment: CDR1 LGHNA and CDR2 YNFKEQ. The CDR3 DNA reads as TGTGCCAGCAGCCAAAACCCAAGCGGGATGGGGACAGATACGCAGTATTTT. The encoded protein is CASSQNPSGMGTDTQYF.

The rearrangement links TRBV6-1 to TRBJ1-3; D not certain. Trimming took off 5 bases at V and 6 bases at J, with 17 bases between the two ends. CDR1 MNHNS and CDR2 SASEGT come from the germline V gene. The CDR3 extends over 15 amino acids. CDR3 DNA: TGTGCCAGCAGTAGGACGGCACAAGGTTTAAACACCATATATTTT. This codes for CASSRTAQGLNTIYF.

V is TRBV5-4 and J is TRBJ2-1; perhaps TRBD2 as D (7 bases). Trimming took 3 bases from V and 10 from J, leaving 17 bases between them. CDR1 SGHNT and CDR2 YYREEE come from the germline V gene (reference sequence). This CDR3 is 14 amino acids long. The CDR3 loop reads CASSSKGGVREQFF. CDR3 bases: TGTGCCAGCAGCTCAAAGGGGGGGGTACGGGAGCAGTTCTTC. Combining the CDR3 with reference TRBV5-4 and TRBJ2-1 gives the whole variable domain ETGVTQSPTHLIKTRGQQVTLRCSSQSGHNTVSWYQQALGQGPQFIFQYYREEENGRGNFPPRFSGLQFPNYSSELNVNALELDDSALYLCASSSKGGVREQFFGPGTRLTVL.

This chain connects TRBV5-1 to TRBJ2-3, with 8 nucleotides matching TRBD2. Germline CDR1 SGHRS, CDR2 YFSETQ. The CDR3 contains 16 residues. After removal of 3 bases from V and 8 bases from J, the junction contained 14 bases not matched to a gene. The DNA for the CDR3 is TGCGCCAGCAGCTCCCACGGGACTAGAGAAGGGGTTACGCAGTATTTT. This sequence encodes CASSSHGTREGVTQYF.

The chain employs TRBV5-1 and TRBJ2-3; TRBD2 aligns across 7 bases. The germline V gene encodes CDR1 SGHRS and CDR2 YFSETQ. After removal of 5 bases from V and 2 bases from J, the junction contained 2 bases not matched to a gene. CDR3 length: 13 amino acids. The CDR3 DNA reads TGCGCCAGCAGAACTAGCGACACAGATACGCAGTATTTT. Amino acids: CASRTSDTDTQYF.

This rearrangement joins TRBV12-2 to TRBJ2-1. TRBV12-2 corresponds to a pseudogene. The length of the CDR3 is 11 residues. CDR3 nucleotides: TGTGCAAGTCGCTTGGACAATGAGCAGTTCTTC. It codes for CASRLDNEQFF.

This chain links TRBV6-5 with TRBJ1-1; the D is unclear. Trimming took off 0 bases at V and 1 base at J, with 9 bases between the two ends. The CDR3 contains 15 residues. Germline V gene data show CDR1 as MNHEY and CDR2 as SVGAGI. Here the CDR3 reads CASSYSRRSNTEAFF. CDR3 bases: TGTGCCAGCAGTTACTCTCGACGGTCGAACACTGAAGCTTTCTTT.

The rearrangement joins TRBV7-2 to TRBJ1-2; 7 bases agree with TRBD1. V was clipped by 1 base and J by 7 bases; unmatched bases: 3. Germline CDR1 and CDR2: SGHTA and FQGNSA. There are 13 residues in the CDR3. This CDR3 is CASSLVPGGGYTF. The DNA of the CDR3 is TGTGCCAGCAGCTTAGTCCCAGGGGGTGGCTACACCTTC.

This sequence joins TRBV29-1 and TRBJ1-5, with D uncertain. This CDR3 region has 13 residues. Germline lookup yields CDR1 SQVTM and CDR2 ANQGSEA. Trimming took off 2 bases at V and 6 bases at J, with 11 bases between the two ends. The CDR3 DNA follows: TGCAGCGTTGAAAATGGAGAGAGTCAGCCCCAGCATTTT. Protein sequence: CSVENGESQPQHF.

This clone was found a few times. J is TRBJ2-7 and V is TRBV2; 8 nucleotides line up with TRBD1. Germline V gene data show CDR1 as SNHLY and CDR2 as FYNNEI. CDR3 length: 14 amino acids. V shed 6 bases, J shed 3 bases, and the junction held 7 bases outside the gene matches. CDR3 DNA sequence: TGTGCCAGCAGCTCAGGACAGGGTCGCTACGAGCAGTACTTC. Protein sequence: CASSSGQGRYEQYF.

This chain links TRBV21-1 with TRBJ2-7; the table calls TRBD1, which could not be checked here. TRBV21-1 is flagged as a pseudogene. This CDR3 comprises 14 residues. DNA of the CDR3: TGTGCCAGCAGCAAAGTCCAGGCTCCCTACGAGCAGTACTTC. Amino acid sequence: CASSKVQAPYEQYF.

The chain combines TRBV15 with TRBJ1-4; D is unresolved. CDR1 is LNHNV and CDR2 is YYDKDF in the germline V gene (reference sequence). The CDR3 totals 18 residues. The V and J ends lost 0 bases and 8 bases respectively, with 22 bases between them. CDR3 sequence: CATSREALLGRSGEKLFF. The DNA for the CDR3 is TGTGCCACCAGCAGAGAGGCCTTACTAGGCCGGTCGGGCGAAAAACTGTTTTTT.

Turning to this clone: The sample contains more than one DNA sequence encoding this CDR3. This chain uses TRBV6-6 with TRBJ1-2; 7 nucleotides agree with TRBD1. CDR3 length equals 12 residues. The germline gives CDR1 MNHNY, CDR2 SVGAGI (reference sequence). Trimming took 8 bases from V and 3 from J; bases not matched to a gene: 3. The CDR3, as DNA: TGTGCCAGCGGTACAGGGGACTATGGCTACACCTTC. It translates to CASGTGDYGYTF.

The chain recombines TRBV30 with TRBJ1-4; D gene uncertain. The CDR3 sequence is 11 residues long. Germline lookup yields CDR1 GTSNPN and CDR2 SVGIG (reference sequence). V was shortened by 0 bases and J by 8 bases, with 4 bases between the two germline ends. The CDR3 region is CAWSVQEKLFF. The CDR3 DNA follows: TGTGCCTGGAGTGTACAAGAAAAACTGTTTTTT.

This clone was observed once. V usage is TRBV15 and J usage is TRBJ2-3, with TRBD2 matching over 9 bases. J gave up 1 base and V 7 bases, and 6 bases lay outside the gene matches. The CDR3 has 15 amino acids. Germline V gene lookup returns CDR1 LNHNV and CDR2 YYDKDF (reference sequence). CDR3 DNA: TGTGCCACCAACCGCGGGGGGGCGGGCACAGATACGCAGTATTTT. Encoded protein: CATNRGGAGTDTQYF.

CDR3 sequence reads: CASSFGTGNQPQHF. The CDR3 DNA is TGTGCCAGCAGCTTCGGGACAGGTAATCAGCCCCAGCATTTT. V usage is TRBV7-2 and J usage is TRBJ1-5; 8 nucleotides line up with TRBD1. Germline V gives CDR1 SGHTA, CDR2 FQGNSA. The CDR3 runs 14 residues. With V trimmed by 3 bases and J by 4 bases, 2 bases remained unmatched.

A remark on this clone: This sample also contains other DNA sequences that code for the same CDR3. J is TRBJ2-1 and V is TRBV18; D gene ambiguous. Germline V gene lookup returns CDR1 KGHSH and CDR2 LQKENI. Trimming removed 2 bases from V and 5 bases from J, with 1 base in between. The CDR3 consists of 11 residues. The CDR3 bases are TGTGCCAGCTCACCAAACAATGAGCAGTTCTTC. Amino acids: CASSPNNEQFF.

The rearrangement uses TRBV7-8 and TRBJ1-2; a possible D gene is TRBD1 (5 bases). V was pared by 5 bases and J by 3 bases, with 13 bases between. There are 14 residues in the CDR3. The germline V gene encodes CDR1 SGHVS and CDR2 FQNEAQ. The CDR3 loop is CASSPGGSHYGYTF. Written as DNA, the CDR3 is TGTGCCAGCAGCCCTGGGGGGAGTCACTATGGCTACACCTTC.

The chain links TRBV11-2 to TRBJ1-1, with TRBD1 as a possible D gene (5 bases). The CDR3 spans 14 residues. CDR1 SGHAT and CDR2 FQNNGV come from the germline V gene. V was shortened by 0 bases and J by 12 bases, with 17 bases between the two germline ends. The CDR3 DNA reads TGTGCCAGCAGCTTAGAGTTGCAGGGTGTGGGCTCTTTCTTT. Translating gives CASSLELQGVGSFF.

The chain links TRBV7-2 to TRBJ2-3, with 8 bases lining up with TRBD2. CDR1 is SGHTA and CDR2 is FQGNSA in the germline V gene. The CDR3 has 15 residues. V was clipped by 3 bases and J by 2 bases; unmatched bases: 4. This chain's CDR3 is CASSFPGGNTDTQYF. The CDR3 DNA reads TGTGCCAGCAGCTTTCCGGGGGGGAACACAGATACGCAGTATTTT.

About this clone: Different DNA sequences within this sample yield the same CDR3. The chain has TRBV13 and TRBJ2-2, with D possibly called TRBD1 or TRBD2 (6 bases each). Germline-derived CDR1 and CDR2 are PRHDT and FYEKMQ (reference sequence). V lost 2 bases and J 8 bases, leaving 15 bases between the germline ends. The CDR3 contains 15 residues. The CDR3 region is CASSLYGGPRGELFF. The CDR3 coding sequence is TGTGCCAGCAGCTTATATGGGGGGCCCCGGGGGGAGCTGTTTTTT.

The chain recombines TRBV6-5 with TRBJ1-1, with unresolved D. CDR1 is MNHEY, CDR2 SVGAGI, per germline. The CDR3 has 13 residues. Trimming removed 9 bases at V and 1 base at J, with 12 bases between. The CDR3: CASKSGENTEAFF. As DNA, the CDR3 is TGTGCCAGTAAAAGCGGGGAGAACACTGAAGCTTTCTTT.

V usage is TRBV7-6 and J usage is TRBJ2-1; D is possibly TRBD1 (6 bases). This CDR3 comprises 13 residues. V shed 0 bases and J shed 6 bases, with 6 bases lying between them. The V gene's germline CDR1 is SGHVS and CDR2 FNYEAQ. Written as DNA, the CDR3 is TGTGCCAGCAGCTTAGCCAGGGGCAATGAGCAGTTCTTC. Translated, it gives CASSLARGNEQFF.

This rearrangement joins TRBV7-8 to TRBJ2-3; 7 nucleotides match TRBD2. The V gene's germline CDR1 is SGHVS and CDR2 FQNEAQ. Trimming removed 3 bases from V and 0 bases from J; junction bases left unmatched: 0. This CDR3 has 14 amino acids. The CDR3 loop reads CASSLRESTDTQYF. CDR3 nucleotide sequence: TGTGCCAGCAGCTTGCGGGAGAGCACAGATACGCAGTATTTT.

The chain joins TRBV7-9 to TRBJ1-2; D is undetermined. The CDR3 runs to 13 residues. Per germline, CDR1 SEHNR and CDR2 FQNEAQ (reference sequence). V was trimmed by 5 bases and J by 4 bases, leaving 11 bases between them. The CDR3 coding sequence is TGTGCCAGCAGCGCCAATTACTTCTATGGCTACACCTTC. Amino acids: CASSANYFYGYTF.

CDR3 region: CASSPGPGGGSNQPQHF. In DNA, the CDR3 is TGTGCCAGCTCACCAGGTCCAGGGGGAGGGAGCAATCAGCCCCAGCATTTT. The chain has TRBV18 and TRBJ1-5; 7 bases line up with TRBD1. The CDR3 contains 17 residues. The V segment lost 2 bases and the J segment 1 base; nucleotides outside the gene matches: 8. Germline V gene lookup returns CDR1 KGHSH and CDR2 LQKENI.

This clone showed up just a few times. The chain carries TRBV6-1 and TRBJ1-2; 7 nucleotides align to TRBD1. This CDR3 comprises 16 residues. Germline trimming cut 4 bases from V and 1 base from J; bases unmatched to any gene: 9. Germline loops: CDR1 MNHNS, CDR2 SASEGT. The chain's CDR3 is CASSGAWGQNNYGYTF. CDR3 DNA: TGTGCCAGCAGTGGGGCTTGGGGACAGAATAACTATGGCTACACCTTC.

The genes are TRBV5-1 and TRBJ2-1, with D possibly being TRBD2 (5 bases). Per the germline V gene, CDR1 is SGHRS and CDR2 is YFSETQ. This CDR3 spans 16 amino acids. V was trimmed by 4 bases and J by 4 bases, leaving 18 bases between them. The CDR3 is CASSPDPADSYNEQFF. DNA of the CDR3: TGCGCCAGCAGCCCTGACCCAGCGGACTCTTACAATGAGCAGTTCTTC.

This chain's CDR3 is CSVGDRHWPEAFF. CDR3 coding DNA: TGCAGCGTTGGGGACAGGCATTGGCCTGAAGCTTTCTTT. This chain connects TRBV29-1 to TRBJ1-1; 8 nucleotides match TRBD1. The germline V gene has CDR1 SQVTM and CDR2 ANQGSEA. The CDR3 is 13 residues long. J lost 6 bases, V lost 4 bases, and 7 bases had no gene match.

The chain links TRBV5-8 to TRBJ2-6, with 8 bases aligning to TRBD2. Germline V gene sequence: CDR1 SGHTS, CDR2 YDEGEE. The CDR3 extends over 17 amino acids. J lost 4 bases, V lost 1 base, and 7 bases had no gene match. The CDR3 sequence is CASSLRGGRYGANVLTF. The CDR3 DNA reads TGTGCCAGCAGCTTGCGGGGGGGGAGATACGGGGCCAACGTCCTGACTTTC.